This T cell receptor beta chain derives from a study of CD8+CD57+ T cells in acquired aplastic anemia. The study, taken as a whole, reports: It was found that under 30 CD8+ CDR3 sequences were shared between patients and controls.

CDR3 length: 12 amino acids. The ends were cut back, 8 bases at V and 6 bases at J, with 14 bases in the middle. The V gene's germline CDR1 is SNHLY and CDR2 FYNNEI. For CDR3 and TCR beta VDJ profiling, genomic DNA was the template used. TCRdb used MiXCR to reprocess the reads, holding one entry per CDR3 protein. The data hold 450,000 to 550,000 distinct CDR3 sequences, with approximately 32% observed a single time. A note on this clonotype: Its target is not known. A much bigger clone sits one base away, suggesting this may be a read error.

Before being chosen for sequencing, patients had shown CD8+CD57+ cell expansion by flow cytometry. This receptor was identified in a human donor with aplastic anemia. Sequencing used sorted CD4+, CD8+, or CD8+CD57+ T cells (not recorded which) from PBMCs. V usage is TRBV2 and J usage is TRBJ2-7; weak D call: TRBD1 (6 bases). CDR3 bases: TGTGCCAGCGTTACAGGGTTCTGCGAGCAGTACTTC. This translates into CASVTGFCEQYF.